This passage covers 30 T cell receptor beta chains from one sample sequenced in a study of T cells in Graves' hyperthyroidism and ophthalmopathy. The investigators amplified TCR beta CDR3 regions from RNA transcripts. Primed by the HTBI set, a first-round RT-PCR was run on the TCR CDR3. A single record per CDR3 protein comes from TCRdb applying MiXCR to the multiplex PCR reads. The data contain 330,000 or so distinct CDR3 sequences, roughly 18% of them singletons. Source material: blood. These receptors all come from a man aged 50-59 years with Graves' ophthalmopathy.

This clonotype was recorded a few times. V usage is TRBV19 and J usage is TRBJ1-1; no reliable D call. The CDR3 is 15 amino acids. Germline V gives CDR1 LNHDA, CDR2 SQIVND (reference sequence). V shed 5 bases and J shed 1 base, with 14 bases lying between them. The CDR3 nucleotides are TGTGCCAGTAGTGTCGGACCTTTAGGGAACACTGAAGCTTTCTTT. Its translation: CASSVGPLGNTEAFF.

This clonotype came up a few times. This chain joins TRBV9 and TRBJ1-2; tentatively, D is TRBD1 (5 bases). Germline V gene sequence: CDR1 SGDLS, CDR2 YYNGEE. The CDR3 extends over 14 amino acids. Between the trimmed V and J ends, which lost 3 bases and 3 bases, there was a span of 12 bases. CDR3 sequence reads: CASSARGTDYGYTF. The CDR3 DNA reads TGTGCCAGCAGCGCGAGAGGGACGGACTATGGCTACACCTTC.

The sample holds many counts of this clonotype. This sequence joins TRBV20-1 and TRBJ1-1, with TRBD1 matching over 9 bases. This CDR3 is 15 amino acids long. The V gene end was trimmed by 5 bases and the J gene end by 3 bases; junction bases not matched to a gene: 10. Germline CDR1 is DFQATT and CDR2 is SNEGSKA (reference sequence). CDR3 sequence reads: CSAPDRGGIDTEAFF. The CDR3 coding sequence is TGCAGTGCTCCGGACAGGGGAGGGATAGACACTGAAGCTTTCTTT.

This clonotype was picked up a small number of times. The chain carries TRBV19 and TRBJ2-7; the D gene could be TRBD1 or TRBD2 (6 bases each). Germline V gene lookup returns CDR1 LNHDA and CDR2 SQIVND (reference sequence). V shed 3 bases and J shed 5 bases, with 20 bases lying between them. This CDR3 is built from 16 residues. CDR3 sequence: CASSIGNPGATNEQYF. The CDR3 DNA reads TGTGCCAGTAGTATCGGTAATCCGGGGGCGACCAACGAGCAGTACTTC.

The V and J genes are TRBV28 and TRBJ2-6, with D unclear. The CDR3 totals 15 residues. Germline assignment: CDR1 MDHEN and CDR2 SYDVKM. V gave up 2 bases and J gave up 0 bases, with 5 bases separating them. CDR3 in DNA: TGTGCCAGCAGTTTAATCGGCTCTGGGGCCAACGTCCTGACTTTC. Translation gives CASSLIGSGANVLTF.

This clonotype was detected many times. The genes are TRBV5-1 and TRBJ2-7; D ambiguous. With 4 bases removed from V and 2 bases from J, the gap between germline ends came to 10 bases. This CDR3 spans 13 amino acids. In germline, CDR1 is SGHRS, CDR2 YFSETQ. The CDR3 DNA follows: TGCGCCAGCAGCGAGGACGTTACCTACGAGCAGTACTTC. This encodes CASSEDVTYEQYF.

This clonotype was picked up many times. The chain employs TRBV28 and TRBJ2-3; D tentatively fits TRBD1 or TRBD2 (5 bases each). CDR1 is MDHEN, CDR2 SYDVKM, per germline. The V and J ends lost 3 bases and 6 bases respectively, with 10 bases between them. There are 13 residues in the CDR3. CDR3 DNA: TGTGCCAGCAGTTTCCGGGGCTTTGATACGCAGTATTTT. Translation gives CASSFRGFDTQYF.

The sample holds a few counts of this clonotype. The CDR3 DNA sequence: TGTGCCTGGAGTTCAAGAGGGATTGAAGCTTTCTTT. Translated: CAWSSRGIEAFF. J is TRBJ1-1 and V is TRBV30; D gene uncertain. Germline CDR1 reads GTSNPN; CDR2 reads SVGIG (reference sequence). This CDR3 region has 12 residues. Trimming stripped 2 bases from V and 7 bases from J, with 11 bases between. Complete variable domain (other parts from reference TRBV30 and TRBJ1-1): SQTIHQWPATLVQPVGSPLSLECTVEGTSNPNLYWYRQAAGRGLQLLFYSVGIGQISSEVPQNLSASRPQDRQFILSSKKLLLSDSGFYLCAWSSRGIEAFFGQGTRLTVV.

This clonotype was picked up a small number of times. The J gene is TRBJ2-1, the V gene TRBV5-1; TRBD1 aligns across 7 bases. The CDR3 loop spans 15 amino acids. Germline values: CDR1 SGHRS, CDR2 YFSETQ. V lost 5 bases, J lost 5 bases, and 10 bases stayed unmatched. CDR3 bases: TGCGCCAGCAGATACAGGGGAGAAGCTAACAATGAGCAGTTCTTC. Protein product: CASRYRGEANNEQFF. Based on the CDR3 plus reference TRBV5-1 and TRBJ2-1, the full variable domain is KAGVTQTPRYLIKTRGQQVTLSCSPISGHRSVSWYQQTPGQGLQFLFEYFSETQRNKGNFPGRFSGRQFSNSRSEMNVSTLELGDSALYLCASRYRGEANNEQFFGPGTRLTVL.

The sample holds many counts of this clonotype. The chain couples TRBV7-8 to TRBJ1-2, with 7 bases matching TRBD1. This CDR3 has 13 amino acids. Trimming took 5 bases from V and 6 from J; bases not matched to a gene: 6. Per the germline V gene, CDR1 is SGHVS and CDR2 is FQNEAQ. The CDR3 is CASSLTGTDGYTF. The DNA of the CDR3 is TGTGCCAGCAGCCTGACAGGGACGGATGGCTACACCTTC.

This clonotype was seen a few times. The CDR3: CASSPTRIYTDTQYF. Written as DNA, the CDR3 is TGTGCCAGCAGCCCTACCCGGATTTACACAGATACGCAGTATTTT. This chain connects TRBV6-1 to TRBJ2-3; D is unclear. The CDR3 consists of 15 residues. CDR1 MNHNS and CDR2 SASEGT come from the germline V gene. Trimming shortened V by 6 bases and J by 2 bases, and 15 bases separated the two germline ends.

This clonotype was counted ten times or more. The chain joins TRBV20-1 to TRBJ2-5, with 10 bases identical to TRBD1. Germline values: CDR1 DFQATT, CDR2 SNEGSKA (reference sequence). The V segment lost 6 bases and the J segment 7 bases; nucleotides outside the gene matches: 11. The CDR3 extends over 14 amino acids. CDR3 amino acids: CSAKPGQGTGTQYF. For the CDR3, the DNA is TGCAGTGCAAAACCGGGACAGGGGACGGGGACCCAGTACTTC.

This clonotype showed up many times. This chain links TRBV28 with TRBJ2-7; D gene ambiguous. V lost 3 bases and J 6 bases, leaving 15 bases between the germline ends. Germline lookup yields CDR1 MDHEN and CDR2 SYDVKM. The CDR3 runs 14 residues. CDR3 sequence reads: CASSLYDPFAEQYF. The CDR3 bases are TGTGCCAGCAGTTTGTATGATCCCTTCGCCGAGCAGTACTTC.

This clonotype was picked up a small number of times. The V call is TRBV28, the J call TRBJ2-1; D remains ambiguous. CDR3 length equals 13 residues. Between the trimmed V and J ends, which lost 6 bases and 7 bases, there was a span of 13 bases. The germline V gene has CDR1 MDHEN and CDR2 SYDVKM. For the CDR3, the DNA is TGTGCCAGCAGAGTCGCCCTAGGGAATGAGCAGTTCTTC. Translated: CASRVALGNEQFF.

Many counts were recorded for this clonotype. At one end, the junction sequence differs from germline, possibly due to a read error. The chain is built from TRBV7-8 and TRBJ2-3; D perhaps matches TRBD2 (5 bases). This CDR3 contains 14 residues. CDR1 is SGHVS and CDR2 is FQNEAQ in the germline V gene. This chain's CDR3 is CASSLVASRDTQYF. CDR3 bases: TGTGCCAGCAGCTTAGTCGCTAGCAGAGATACGCAGTATTTT.

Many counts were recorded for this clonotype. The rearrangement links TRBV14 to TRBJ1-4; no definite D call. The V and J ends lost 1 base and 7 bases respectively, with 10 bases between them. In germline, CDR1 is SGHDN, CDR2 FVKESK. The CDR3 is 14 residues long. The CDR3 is CASSQAGMSEKLFF. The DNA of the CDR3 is TGTGCCAGCAGCCAAGCGGGGATGAGTGAAAAACTGTTTTTT.

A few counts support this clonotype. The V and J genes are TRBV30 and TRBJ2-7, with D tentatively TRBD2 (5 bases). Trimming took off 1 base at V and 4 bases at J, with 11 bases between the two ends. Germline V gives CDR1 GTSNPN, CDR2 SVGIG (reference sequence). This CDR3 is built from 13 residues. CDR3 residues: CAWSGPSGYEQYF. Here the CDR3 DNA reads TGTGCCTGGAGTGGGCCCAGCGGATACGAGCAGTACTTC.

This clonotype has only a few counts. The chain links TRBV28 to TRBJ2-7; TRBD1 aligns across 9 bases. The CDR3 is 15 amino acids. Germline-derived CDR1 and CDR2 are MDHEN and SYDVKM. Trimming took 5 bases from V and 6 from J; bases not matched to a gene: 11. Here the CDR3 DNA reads TGTGCCAGCAGTCTCACCGGGACAGGGAGATTCGAGCAGTACTTC. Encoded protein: CASSLTGTGRFEQYF.

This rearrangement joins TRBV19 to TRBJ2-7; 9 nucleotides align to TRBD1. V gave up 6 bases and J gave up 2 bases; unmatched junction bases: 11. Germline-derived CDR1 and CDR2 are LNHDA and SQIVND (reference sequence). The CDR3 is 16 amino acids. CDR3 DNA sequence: TGTGCCAGTAGCAGCGGACAGGGGCGGCCTCCCTACGAGCAGTACTTC. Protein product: CASSSGQGRPPYEQYF.

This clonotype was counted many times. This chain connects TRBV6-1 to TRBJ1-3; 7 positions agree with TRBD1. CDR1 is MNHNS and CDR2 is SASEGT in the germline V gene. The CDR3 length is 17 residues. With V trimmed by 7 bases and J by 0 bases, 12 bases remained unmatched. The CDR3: CASMLRGQPYSGNTIYF. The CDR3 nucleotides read TGTGCCAGCATGTTGAGGGGACAGCCGTACTCTGGAAACACCATATATTTT.

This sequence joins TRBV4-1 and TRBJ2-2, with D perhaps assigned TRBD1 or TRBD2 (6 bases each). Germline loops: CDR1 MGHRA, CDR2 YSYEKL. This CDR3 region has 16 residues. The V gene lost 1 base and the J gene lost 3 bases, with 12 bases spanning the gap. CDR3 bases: TGCGCCAGCAGCCAAGTGGGGGGCCATGACACCGGGGAGCTGTTTTTT. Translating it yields CASSQVGGHDTGELFF.

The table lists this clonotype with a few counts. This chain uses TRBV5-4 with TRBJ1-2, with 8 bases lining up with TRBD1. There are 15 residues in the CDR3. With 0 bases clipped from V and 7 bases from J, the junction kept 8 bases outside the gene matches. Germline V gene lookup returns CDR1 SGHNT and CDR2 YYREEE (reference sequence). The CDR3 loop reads CASSLVGQGAFGYTF. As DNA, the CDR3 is TGTGCCAGCAGCTTGGTAGGCCAGGGGGCCTTTGGCTACACCTTC.

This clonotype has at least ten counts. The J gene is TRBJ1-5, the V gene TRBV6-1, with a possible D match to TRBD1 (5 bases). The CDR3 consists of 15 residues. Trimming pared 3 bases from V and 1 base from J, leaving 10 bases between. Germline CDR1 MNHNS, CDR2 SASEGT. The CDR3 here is CASSDNGGSNQPQHF. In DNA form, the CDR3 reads TGTGCCAGCAGTGATAACGGGGGAAGCAATCAGCCCCAGCATTTT.

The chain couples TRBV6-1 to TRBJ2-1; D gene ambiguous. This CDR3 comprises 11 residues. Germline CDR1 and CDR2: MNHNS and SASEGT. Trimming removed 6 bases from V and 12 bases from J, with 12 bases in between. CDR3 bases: TGTGCCAGCAGCGCACCTAGTGGGCAGTTCTTC. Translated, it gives CASSAPSGQFF.

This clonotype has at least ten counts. The CDR3 sequence is CASSPLSSGRASEQYF. The CDR3 DNA sequence: TGTGCCAGCAGCCCATTGTCGAGCGGGAGGGCTTCCGAGCAGTACTTC. J is TRBJ2-7 and V is TRBV2; 10 bases align to TRBD2. The length of the CDR3 is 16 residues. Germline assignment: CDR1 SNHLY and CDR2 FYNNEI. V shed 6 bases, J shed 6 bases, and the junction held 14 bases outside the gene matches.

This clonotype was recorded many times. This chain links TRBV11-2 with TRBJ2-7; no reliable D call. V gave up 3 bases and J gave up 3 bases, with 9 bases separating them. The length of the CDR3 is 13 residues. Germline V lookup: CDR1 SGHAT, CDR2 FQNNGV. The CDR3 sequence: CASSLNQGYEQYF. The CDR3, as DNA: TGTGCCAGCAGCTTGAACCAAGGCTACGAGCAGTACTTC.

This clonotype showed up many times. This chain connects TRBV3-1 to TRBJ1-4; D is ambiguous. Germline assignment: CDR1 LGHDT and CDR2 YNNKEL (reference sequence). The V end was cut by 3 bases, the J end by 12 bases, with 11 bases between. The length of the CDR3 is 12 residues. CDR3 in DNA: TGTGCCAGCAGCCAGCTAAACGCGGAACTGTTTTTT. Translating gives CASSQLNAELFF.

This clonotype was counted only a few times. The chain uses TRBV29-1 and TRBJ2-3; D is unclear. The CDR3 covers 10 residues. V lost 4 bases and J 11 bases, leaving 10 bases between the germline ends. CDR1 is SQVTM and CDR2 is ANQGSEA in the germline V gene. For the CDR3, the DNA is TGCAGCGTTGCCCAGAAATGGCAGTATTTT. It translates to CSVAQKWQYF.

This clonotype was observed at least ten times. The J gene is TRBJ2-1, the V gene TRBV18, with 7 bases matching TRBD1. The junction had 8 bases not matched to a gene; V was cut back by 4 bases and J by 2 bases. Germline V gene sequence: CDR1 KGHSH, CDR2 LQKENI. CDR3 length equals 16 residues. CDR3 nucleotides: TGTGCCAGCTCACAGATTTCCGGGACAGCCTACAATGAGCAGTTCTTC. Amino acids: CASSQISGTAYNEQFF.

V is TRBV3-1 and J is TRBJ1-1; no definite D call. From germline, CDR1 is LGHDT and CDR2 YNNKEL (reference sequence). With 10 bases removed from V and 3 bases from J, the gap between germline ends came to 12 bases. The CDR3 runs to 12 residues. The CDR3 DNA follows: TGTGCCAACCCTTTCGATGACACTGAAGCTTTCTTT. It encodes CANPFDDTEAFF.